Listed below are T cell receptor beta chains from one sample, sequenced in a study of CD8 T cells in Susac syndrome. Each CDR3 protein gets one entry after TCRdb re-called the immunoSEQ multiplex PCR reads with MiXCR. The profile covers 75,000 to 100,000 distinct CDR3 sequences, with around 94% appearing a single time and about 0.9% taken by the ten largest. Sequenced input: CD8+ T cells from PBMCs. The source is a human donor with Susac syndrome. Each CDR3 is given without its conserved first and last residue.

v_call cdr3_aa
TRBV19 ASLQLAGELF
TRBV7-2 ASSLASPNEQF
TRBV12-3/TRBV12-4 ASSQAQGQGNTEAF
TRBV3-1 ASSLGLAGSYEQY
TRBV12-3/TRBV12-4 ASNLQGALYEQY
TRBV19 ASSPRLRDTQY
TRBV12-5 ASGLRLAGDNEQF
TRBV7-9 ASSSRSDILSGANVLT
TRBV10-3 AISELQGRSYEQY
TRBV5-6 ASSVVQGYDEQY
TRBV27 ASSYGTPAGEQF
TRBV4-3 ASSQDWRGQETQY
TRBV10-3 AISEADGGYEQY
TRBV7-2 ASSFADSISYEQY
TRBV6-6 ASTSVNTDTQY
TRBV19 ASIKGSDQH
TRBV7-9 ASRPPAGRQDTQY
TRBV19 ASSIGNTEAF
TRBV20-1 SARAYPGGDYEQY
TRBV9 ASSEGGRANEQF
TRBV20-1 SANPGTDYEQY
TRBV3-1 ASSQFKGISYEQY
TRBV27 ASSLSPGFQPQH
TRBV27 ASSLLGPTYEQY
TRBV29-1 SVEDQYEQF
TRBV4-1 ASRPTEVDGYT
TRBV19 ASTQGENYGYT
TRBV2 ASSEGLLAGDTDTQY
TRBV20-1 SASGGSGGNNEQF
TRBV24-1 ATSDYIEGQGRYEQY
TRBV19 ASTPDDSGANVLT
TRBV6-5 ASIPGPGTEAF
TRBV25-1 ASSASVGMANTGELF
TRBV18 ASSSRYSSGDEQF
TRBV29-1 SVVPGAVTGELF
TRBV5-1 ASSPDGGTEAF
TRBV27 ASSRDPSTDTQY
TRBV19 ASSISDSYSYEQY
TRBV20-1 SARPKDRGFYEQY
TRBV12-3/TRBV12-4 ASSQNSNQPQH
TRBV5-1 ASSYLTGPTTSTDTQY
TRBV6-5 ASSYLAGYEQY
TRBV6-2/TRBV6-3 ASSYPDTQY
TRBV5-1 ASTLLGQGKTDTQY
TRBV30 AWSRGAGANVLT
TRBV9 ASSVAQGGDTIY
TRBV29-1 SVELQGGYYGYT
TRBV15 ATSRDQSAYNEQF
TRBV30 AWGGDTEAF
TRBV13 ASSLIWAWETQY
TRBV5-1 ASRLVPQETQY
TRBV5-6 ASSGAYDRVDGYT